The 8 T cell receptor beta chains below were found in one sample sequenced in a study of T-cell memory formation after mild COVID-19. Via MiXCR, TCRdb re-called the 5' RACE reads, giving one row per CDR3 protein. The data contain about 430,000 distinct CDR3 sequences, roughly a quarter of them seen just once; the ten biggest clones take up around 9%. Input material: PBMCs or a T cell subset sorted from them (not recorded which). The receptor set was obtained from an adult woman who had mild COVID-19 (a few samples of this study predate the infection). Cell type and time point are not known.

This clonotype has just a few counts. The chain uses TRBV19 and TRBJ2-1, with 13 bases matching TRBD2. This CDR3 comprises 15 residues. Germline V gene data show CDR1 as LNHDA and CDR2 as SQIVND (reference sequence). J gave up 9 bases and V 3 bases, and 5 bases lay outside the gene matches. The CDR3 coding sequence is TGTGCCAGTAGTATCGGACTAGCGGGAGTTCTTGAGCAGTTCTTC. Translation: CASSIGLAGVLEQFF.

This clonotype came up once. V gene TRBV19 combines with J gene TRBJ1-3, with 8 bases aligning to TRBD1. The CDR3 covers 16 residues. CDR1 is LNHDA and CDR2 is SQIVND in the germline V gene (reference sequence). V was clipped by 4 bases and J by 0 bases; unmatched bases: 5. The CDR3 reads CASSKGTGRSGNTIYF. The CDR3 nucleotides are TGTGCCAGTAGTAAGGGGACAGGACGCTCTGGAAACACCATATATTTT.

This clonotype was seen only a few times. This chain links TRBV24-1 with TRBJ2-3; maybe TRBD2 (6 bases). In germline, CDR1 is KGHDR, CDR2 SFDVKD. The CDR3 has 15 residues. V shed 4 bases and J shed 4 bases, with 14 bases lying between them. The CDR3 nucleotides are TGTGCCACCAGTGACACGGGAGTGTCTTCAGATACGCAGTATTTT. It translates to CATSDTGVSSDTQYF.

This chain joins TRBV15 and TRBJ1-5; D is undetermined. Germline V gene sequence: CDR1 LNHNV, CDR2 YYDKDF (reference sequence). V was cut by 3 bases and J by 4 bases, with 7 bases left in between. This CDR3 contains 13 residues. CDR3 region: CATSSRRNQPQHF. The CDR3 bases are TGTGCCACCAGCAGTAGGCGAAATCAGCCCCAGCATTTT.

The V gene is TRBV7-6, the J gene TRBJ2-1; TRBD1 might be the D (6 bases). CDR1 and CDR2 (germline): SGHVS, FNYEAQ. Between the trimmed V and J ends, which lost 3 bases and 4 bases, there was a span of 19 bases. The CDR3 loop spans 17 amino acids. The CDR3 DNA reads TGTGCCAGCAGCTTGAAGTCCCGGGACATAGGGTACAATGAGCAGTTCTTC. This sequence encodes CASSLKSRDIGYNEQFF.

This clonotype was seen a few times. The V gene is TRBV9, the J gene TRBJ1-4; 7 bases map to TRBD1. The trim removed 2 bases at V and 4 bases at J, leaving 11 bases unmatched. CDR3 length: 17 residues. Germline values: CDR1 SGDLS, CDR2 YYNGEE. DNA of the CDR3: TGTGCCAGCAGCGTGGGGCAAGGGGGCCCCCTTAATGAAAAACTGTTTTTT. This translates into CASSVGQGGPLNEKLFF.

As DNA, the CDR3 is TGTGCCAGCAGCCAAGCCCCCGGCATTCAGCCCCAGCATTTT. Translation: CASSQAPGIQPQHF. The V gene is TRBV3-1, the J gene TRBJ1-5; no clear D gene. The CDR3 spans 14 residues. Trimming took off 1 base at V and 6 bases at J, with 10 bases between the two ends. CDR1 is LGHDT, CDR2 YNNKEL, per germline (reference sequence).

This chain uses TRBV4-3 with TRBJ2-7, with D possibly matching TRBD2 (5 bases). Deletions cut 0 bases from V and 5 bases from J, with 17 bases between. Looked up from germline, CDR1 is LGHNA and CDR2 is YSLEER. This CDR3 has 16 residues. CDR3 coding DNA: TGCGCCAGCAGCCAAGATCGGGCCCCTCCCGGGAACGAGCAGTACTTC. Translating it yields CASSQDRAPPGNEQYF.